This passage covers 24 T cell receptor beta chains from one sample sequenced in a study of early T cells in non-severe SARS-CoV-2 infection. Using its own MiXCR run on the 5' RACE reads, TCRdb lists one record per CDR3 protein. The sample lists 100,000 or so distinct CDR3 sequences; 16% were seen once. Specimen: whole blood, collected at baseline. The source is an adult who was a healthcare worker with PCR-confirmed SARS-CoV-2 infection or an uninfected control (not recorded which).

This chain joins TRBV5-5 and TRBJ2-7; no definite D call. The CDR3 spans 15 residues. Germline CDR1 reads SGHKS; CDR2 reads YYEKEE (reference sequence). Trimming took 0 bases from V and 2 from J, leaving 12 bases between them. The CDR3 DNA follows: TGTGCCAGCAGCTTGGCGGCTCCCTCTACCTACGAGCAGTACTTC. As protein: CASSLAAPSTYEQYF.

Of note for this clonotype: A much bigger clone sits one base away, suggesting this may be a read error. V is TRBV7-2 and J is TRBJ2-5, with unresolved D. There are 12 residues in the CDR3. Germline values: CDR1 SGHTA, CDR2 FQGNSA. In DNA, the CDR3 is TGTGCCAGCAGCTTACAGCCAGAGACCAAGTACTTC. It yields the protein CASSLQPETKYF.

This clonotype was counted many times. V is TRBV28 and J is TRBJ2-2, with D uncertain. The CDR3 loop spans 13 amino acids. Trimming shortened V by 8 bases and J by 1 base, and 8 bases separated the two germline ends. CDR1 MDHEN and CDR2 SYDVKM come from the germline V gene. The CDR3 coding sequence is TGTGCCAGCGAACTCCTGAACACCGGGGAGCTGTTTTTT. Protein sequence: CASELLNTGELFF.

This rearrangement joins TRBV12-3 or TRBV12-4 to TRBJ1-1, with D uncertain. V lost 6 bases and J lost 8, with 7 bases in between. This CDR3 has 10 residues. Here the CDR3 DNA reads TGTGCCAGCAGCCCAGCCGAAGCTTTCTTT. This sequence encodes CASSPAEAFF.

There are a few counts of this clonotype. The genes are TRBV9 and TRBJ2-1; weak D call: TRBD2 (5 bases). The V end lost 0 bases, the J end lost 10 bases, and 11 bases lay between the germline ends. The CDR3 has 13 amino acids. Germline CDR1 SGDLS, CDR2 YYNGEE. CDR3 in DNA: TGTGCCAGCAGCGTAGGACCTTCGGGGGAGCAGTTCTTC. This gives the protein CASSVGPSGEQFF.

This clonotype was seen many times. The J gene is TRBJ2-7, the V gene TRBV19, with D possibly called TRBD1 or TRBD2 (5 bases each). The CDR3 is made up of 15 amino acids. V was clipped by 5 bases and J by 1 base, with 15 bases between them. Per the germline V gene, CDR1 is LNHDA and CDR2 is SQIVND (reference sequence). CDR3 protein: CASSASGTGSYEQYF. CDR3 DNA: TGTGCCAGTAGTGCGTCCGGGACCGGGTCCTACGAGCAGTACTTC.

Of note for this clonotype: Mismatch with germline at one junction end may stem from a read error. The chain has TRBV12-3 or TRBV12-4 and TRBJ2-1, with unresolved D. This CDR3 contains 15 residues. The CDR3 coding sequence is TGTGCCAGCAGCTTAGATGGAAGCTCCTACAATGAGCAGTTCTTC. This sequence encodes CASSLDGSSYNEQFF.

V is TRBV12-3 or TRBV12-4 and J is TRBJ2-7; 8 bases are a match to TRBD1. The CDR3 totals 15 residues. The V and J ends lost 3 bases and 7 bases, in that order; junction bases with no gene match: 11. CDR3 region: CASSFMVRDRPEQYF. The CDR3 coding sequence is TGTGCCAGCAGTTTTATGGTTCGGGACAGGCCGGAGCAGTACTTC.

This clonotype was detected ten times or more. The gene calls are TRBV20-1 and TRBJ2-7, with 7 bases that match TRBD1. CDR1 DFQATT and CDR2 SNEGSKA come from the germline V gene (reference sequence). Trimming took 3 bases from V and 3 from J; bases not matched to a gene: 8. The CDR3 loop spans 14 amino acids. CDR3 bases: TGCAGTGCTAGTATCGGGACAGCTCACTACGAGCAGTACTTC. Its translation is CSASIGTAHYEQYF.

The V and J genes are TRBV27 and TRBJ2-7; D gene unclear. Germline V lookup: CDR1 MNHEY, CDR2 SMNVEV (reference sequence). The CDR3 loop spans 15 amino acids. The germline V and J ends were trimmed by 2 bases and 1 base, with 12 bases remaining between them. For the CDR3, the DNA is TGTGCCAGCAGTTTAGTCGGGCGGATTTCCTACGAGCAGTACTTC. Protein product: CASSLVGRISYEQYF.

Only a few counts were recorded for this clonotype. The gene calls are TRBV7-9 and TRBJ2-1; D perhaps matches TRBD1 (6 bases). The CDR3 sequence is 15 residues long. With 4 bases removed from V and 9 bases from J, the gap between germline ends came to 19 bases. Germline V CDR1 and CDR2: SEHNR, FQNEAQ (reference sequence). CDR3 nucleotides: TGTGCCAGCAGCTATACCGGGACATCACCGAGTGAGCAGTTCTTC. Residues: CASSYTGTSPSEQFF.

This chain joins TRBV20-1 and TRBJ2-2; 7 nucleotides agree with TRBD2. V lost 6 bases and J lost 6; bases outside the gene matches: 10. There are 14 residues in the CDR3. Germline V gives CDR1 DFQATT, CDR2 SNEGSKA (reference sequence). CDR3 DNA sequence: TGCAGTGCCCGCGGGCCTAGCGGTCCCGGGGAGCTGTTTTTT. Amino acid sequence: CSARGPSGPGELFF.

DNA for the CDR3: TGCGCCAGCAGCCAAGGGAGGGGCGCCTACGAGCAGTACTTC. It specifies CASSQGRGAYEQYF. The chain carries TRBV4-3 and TRBJ2-7, with D possibly matching TRBD2 (6 bases). Germline V CDR1 and CDR2: LGHNA, YSLEER. This CDR3 comprises 14 residues. Trimming cost V 1 base and J 2 bases, with 9 bases left between them.

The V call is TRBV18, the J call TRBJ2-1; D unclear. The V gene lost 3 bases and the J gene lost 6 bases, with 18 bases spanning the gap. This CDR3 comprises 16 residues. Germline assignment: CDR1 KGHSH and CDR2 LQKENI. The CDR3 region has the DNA TGTGCCAGCTCACCTTGGAGTAGTCCGTCACTCAATGAGCAGTTCTTC. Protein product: CASSPWSSPSLNEQFF.

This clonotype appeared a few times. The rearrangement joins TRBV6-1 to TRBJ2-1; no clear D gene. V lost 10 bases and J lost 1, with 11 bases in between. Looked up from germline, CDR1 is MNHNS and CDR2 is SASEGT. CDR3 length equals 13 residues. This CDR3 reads CAIRPLSYNEQFF. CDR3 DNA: TGTGCCATACGACCGCTTTCCTACAATGAGCAGTTCTTC.

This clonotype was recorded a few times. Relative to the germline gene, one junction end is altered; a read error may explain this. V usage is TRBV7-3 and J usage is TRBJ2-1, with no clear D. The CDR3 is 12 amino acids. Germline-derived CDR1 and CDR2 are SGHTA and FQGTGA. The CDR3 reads CASSLTEGLPEF. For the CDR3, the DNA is TGTGCCAGCAGCTTAACTGAAGGATTGCCTGAATTC.

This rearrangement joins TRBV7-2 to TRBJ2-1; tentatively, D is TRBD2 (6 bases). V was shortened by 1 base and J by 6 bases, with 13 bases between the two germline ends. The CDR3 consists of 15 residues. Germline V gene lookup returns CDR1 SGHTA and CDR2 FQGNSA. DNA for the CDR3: TGTGCCAGCAGCTTAGGGACTATTGCCGTCAATGAGCAGTTCTTC. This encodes CASSLGTIAVNEQFF.

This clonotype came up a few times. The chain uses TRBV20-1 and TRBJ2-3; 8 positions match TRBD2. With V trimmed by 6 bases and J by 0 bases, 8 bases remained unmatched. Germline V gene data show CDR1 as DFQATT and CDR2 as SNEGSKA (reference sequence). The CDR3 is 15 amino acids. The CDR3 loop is CSAAGGASSTDTQYF. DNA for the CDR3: TGCAGTGCGGCGGGAGGAGCTTCTAGCACAGATACGCAGTATTTT.

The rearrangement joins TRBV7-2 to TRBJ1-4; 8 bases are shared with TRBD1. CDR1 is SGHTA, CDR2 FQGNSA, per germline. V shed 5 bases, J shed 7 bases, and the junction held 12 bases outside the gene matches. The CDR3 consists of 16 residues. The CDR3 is CASSLTRGQEGEKLFF. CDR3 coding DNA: TGTGCCAGCAGCCTCACCAGGGGGCAGGAGGGTGAAAAACTGTTTTTT.

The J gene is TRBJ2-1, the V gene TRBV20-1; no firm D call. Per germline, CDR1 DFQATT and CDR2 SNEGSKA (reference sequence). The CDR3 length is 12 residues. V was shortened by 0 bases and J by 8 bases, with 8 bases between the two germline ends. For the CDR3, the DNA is TGCAGTGCTAGAGATTACATGCATGAGCAGTTCTTC. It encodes CSARDYMHEQFF.

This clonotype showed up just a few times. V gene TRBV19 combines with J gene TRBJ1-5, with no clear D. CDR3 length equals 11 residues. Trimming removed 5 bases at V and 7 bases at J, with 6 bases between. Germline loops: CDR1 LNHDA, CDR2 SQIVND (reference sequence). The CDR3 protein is CASSDRQPQHF. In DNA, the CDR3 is TGTGCCAGTAGTGACCGCCAGCCCCAGCATTTT.

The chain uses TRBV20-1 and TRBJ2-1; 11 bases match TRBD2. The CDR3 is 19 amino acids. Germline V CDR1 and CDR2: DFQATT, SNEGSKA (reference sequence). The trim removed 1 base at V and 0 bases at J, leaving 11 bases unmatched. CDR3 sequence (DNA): TGCAGTGCTAGAGGAACTAGCGGGAGTATCCGGAACTCCTACAATGAGCAGTTCTTC. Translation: CSARGTSGSIRNSYNEQFF.

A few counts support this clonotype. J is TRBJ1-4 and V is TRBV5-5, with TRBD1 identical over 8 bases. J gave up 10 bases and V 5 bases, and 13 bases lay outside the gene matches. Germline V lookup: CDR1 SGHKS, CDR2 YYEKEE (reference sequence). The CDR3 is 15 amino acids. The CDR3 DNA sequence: TGTGCCAGCAGGGAGGCGGACAGGGCCCTAGGAAAACTGTTTTTT. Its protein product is CASREADRALGKLFF.

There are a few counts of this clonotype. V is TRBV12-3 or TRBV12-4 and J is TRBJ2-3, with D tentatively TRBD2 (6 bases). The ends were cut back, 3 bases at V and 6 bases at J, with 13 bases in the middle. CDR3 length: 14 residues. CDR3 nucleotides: TGTGCCAGCAGTTTGTCTGGGACTCCGGATACGCAGTATTTT. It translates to CASSLSGTPDTQYF.